This T cell receptor beta chain comes out of a study of blood T cell repertoires in COVID-19. Study-wide background: T cells, B-cell-depleted T cells, or PBMCs supplied cDNA or gDNA.

The data were produced by immunoSEQ multiplex PCR, yet TCRdb's version contains in-frame clones alone and is incomplete. The sample shows fewer than 300,000 clones, about 80% of them seen only once. Trimming removed 4 bases from V and 2 bases from J, with 8 bases in between. This CDR3 spans 13 amino acids. Germline V gene data show CDR1 as SGHDN and CDR2 as FVKESK. This receptor was obtained from a woman older than 75 with acute or convalescent COVID-19. The chain recombines TRBV14 with TRBJ1-2; no clear D gene. Sequenced material: peripheral blood. The CDR3 nucleotides read TGTGCCAGCAGCCCGTCCCAGAACTATGGCTACACCTTC. It translates to CASSPSQNYGYTF.